Below, 4 T cell receptor beta chains from the same sample are listed, as sequenced in a study of CD8 T cells in ankylosing spondylitis. TCRdb processed the 5' RACE reads anew with MiXCR; each CDR3 protein has one entry. The data contain about 240,000 distinct CDR3 sequences, approximately 8.4% of them seen just once; the ten biggest clones take up approximately 5%. The material sequenced was blood, either unsorted or a sorted T cell fraction (not recorded which). These receptors came from a female donor with ankylosing spondylitis or in good health (not recorded which).

The chain employs TRBV20-1 and TRBJ2-1, with TRBD2 matching over 10 bases. With V trimmed by 3 bases and J by 4 bases, 6 bases remained unmatched. Germline-derived CDR1 and CDR2 are DFQATT and SNEGSKA (reference sequence). The CDR3 extends over 15 amino acids. CDR3 residues: CSARGGAGGYNEQFF. The CDR3 nucleotides are TGCAGTGCTAGGGGTGGAGCGGGAGGGTACAATGAGCAGTTCTTC.

Of note for this clonotype: Just one base apart from a much larger clone, this may be a read error. The chain's CDR3 is CASSRLAGPYYNEQFF. The CDR3 nucleotides read TGTGCCAGCAGCCGACTAGCGGGACCTTACTACAATGAGCAGTTCTTC. The rearrangement links TRBV7-9 to TRBJ2-1; 11 bases fit TRBD2. The CDR3 runs 16 residues. Unmatched junction bases numbered 6, after V lost 5 bases and J lost 3 bases. Germline V CDR1 and CDR2: SEHNR, FQNEAQ (reference sequence).

The V and J genes are TRBV6-1 and TRBJ1-6; D is perhaps TRBD1 (6 bases). This CDR3 region has 15 residues. The V gene lost 7 bases and the J gene lost 7 bases, with 17 bases spanning the gap. The germline CDR1 and CDR2 sequences are MNHNS and SASEGT. As DNA, the CDR3 is TGTGCCAGCATACCACAGGGACGTCAAAATTCACCCCTCCACTTT. Its translation: CASIPQGRQNSPLHF.

This clonotype showed up many times. Written as DNA, the CDR3 is TGCAGTGCTAGAAAGCCTAGCGGGAGATACAATGAGCAGTTCTTC. Its protein product is CSARKPSGRYNEQFF. This chain links TRBV20-1 with TRBJ2-1; the match to TRBD2 covers 10 bases. Germline lookup yields CDR1 DFQATT and CDR2 SNEGSKA (reference sequence). Losses at the gene ends were 2 bases for V and 4 bases for J; bases not matched to a gene: 5. CDR3 size: 15 residues.